The 27 T cell receptor beta chains presented below share a single source sample, sequenced in a study of blood T cell repertoires in COVID-19. Assay used: immunoSEQ multiplex PCR; TCRdb lists only in-frame clones, some missing. This sample has around 120,000 clones, with about 92% found just once. Sequences were obtained from peripheral blood. These receptors all stem from a middle-aged man with active COVID-19.

In its sample, this clone was seen a few times. The chain joins TRBV7-9 to TRBJ1-2; D call uncertain. The CDR3 is 12 amino acids. Trimming shortened V by 1 base and J by 4 bases, and 4 bases separated the two germline ends. CDR1 is SEHNR, CDR2 FQNEAQ, per germline (reference sequence). The CDR3 region is CASSLDTYGYTF. The CDR3 region has the DNA TGTGCCAGCAGCTTAGACACCTATGGCTACACCTTC. Using reference TRBV7-9 and TRBJ1-2 for the parts outside the CDR3, the full variable domain is DTGVSQNPRHKITKRGQNVTFRCDPISEHNRLYWYRQTLGQGPEFLTYFQNEAQLEKSRLLSDRFSAERPKGSFSTLEIQRTEQGDSAMYLCASSLDTYGYTFGSGTRLTVV.

The chain joins TRBV6-5 to TRBJ1-2; 9 nucleotides agree with TRBD1. Germline trimming cut 8 bases from V and 5 bases from J; bases unmatched to any gene: 9. From germline, CDR1 is MNHEY and CDR2 SVGAGI. This CDR3 comprises 14 residues. CDR3 residues: CASSPDRGWYGYTF. The DNA for the CDR3 is TGTGCCAGCTCCCCGGACAGGGGCTGGTATGGCTACACCTTC.

The chain employs TRBV5-4 and TRBJ2-2; D is ambiguous. The length of the CDR3 is 16 residues. Germline assignment: CDR1 SGHNT and CDR2 YYREEE (reference sequence). Trimming left V 0 bases short and J 1 base short, with 10 bases between. CDR3 sequence reads: CASSLGASRNTGELFF. CDR3 nucleotides: TGTGCCAGCAGCTTGGGGGCCAGCAGGAACACCGGGGAGCTGTTTTTT.

V is TRBV9 and J is TRBJ2-4; 15 positions agree with TRBD2. CDR1 SGDLS and CDR2 YYNGEE come from the germline V gene. V shed 4 bases, J shed 1 base, and the junction held 3 bases outside the gene matches. The CDR3 spans 17 residues. The CDR3 region has the DNA TGTGCCAGCAGCTCTGGGACTAGCGGGAGGGCCAAAAACATTCAGTACTTC. This encodes CASSSGTSGRAKNIQYF.

CDR3 sequence reads: CASSSPGQESGYTF. In DNA, the CDR3 is TGTGCCAGCAGCTCTCCGGGACAGGAAAGCGGCTACACCTTC. This chain links TRBV5-6 with TRBJ1-2; 8 bases are a match to TRBD1. The junction had 9 bases not matched to a gene; V was cut back by 3 bases and J by 8 bases. Germline assignment: CDR1 SGHDT and CDR2 YYEEEE. The CDR3 runs to 14 residues.

This clone occurred many times. The V and J genes are TRBV29-1 and TRBJ1-5; possible D gene TRBD1, 5 bases. The CDR3 sequence is 15 residues long. The germline V and J ends were trimmed by 3 bases and 0 bases, with 12 bases remaining between them. Germline-derived CDR1 and CDR2 are SQVTM and ANQGSEA. In nucleotides, the CDR3 is TGCAGCGTTGATAAGGGACTCTATAGCAATCAGCCCCAGCATTTT. It encodes CSVDKGLYSNQPQHF.

The chain employs TRBV9 and TRBJ2-5; 7 bases are shared with TRBD1. Germline CDR1 and CDR2: SGDLS and YYNGEE. The CDR3 extends over 16 amino acids. The ends lost 0 bases at V and 2 bases at J; junction bases unmatched: 7. The CDR3 DNA is TGTGCCAGCAGCGTAGACCCTGCAGGGGGTCAAGAGACCCAGTACTTC. It specifies CASSVDPAGGQETQYF.

The V gene is TRBV2, the J gene TRBJ1-2; D remains ambiguous. V was cut by 6 bases and J by 4 bases, with 18 bases left in between. CDR3 size: 15 residues. Germline CDR1 reads SNHLY; CDR2 reads FYNNEI. The CDR3 is CASSLGLQASYGYTF. The DNA of the CDR3 is TGTGCCAGCAGCCTGGGCCTCCAGGCGAGCTATGGCTACACCTTC.

This rearrangement joins TRBV7-3 to TRBJ2-2, with TRBD1 matching over 8 bases. Germline V gene data show CDR1 as SGHTA and CDR2 as FQGTGA. J gave up 0 bases and V 10 bases, and 4 bases lay outside the gene matches. The CDR3 spans 14 residues. The CDR3 DNA reads as TGTGCCACCCGGGACAGGTCGAACACCGGGGAGCTGTTTTTT. It is translated as CATRDRSNTGELFF.

This clone was picked up a small number of times. The J gene is TRBJ1-2, the V gene TRBV5-1; possible D gene TRBD1, 5 bases. The germline V gene has CDR1 SGHRS and CDR2 YFSETQ. Trimming removed 0 bases from V and 4 bases from J, with 7 bases in between. CDR3 length equals 13 residues. The CDR3 DNA reads TGCGCCAGCAGCTTGGGACAGTTCTATGGCTACACCTTC. Translated: CASSLGQFYGYTF.

The chain combines TRBV7-2 with TRBJ2-5; D possibly corresponds to TRBD2 (7 bases). The CDR3 loop spans 14 amino acids. V was clipped by 6 bases and J by 5 bases, with 16 bases between them. Per the germline V gene, CDR1 is SGHTA and CDR2 is FQGNSA. CDR3 sequence (DNA): TGTGCCAGCAGGGACCGGGGGGCTCTCGAGACCCAGTACTTC. As protein: CASRDRGALETQYF.

This chain links TRBV5-1 with TRBJ1-2; a possible D gene is TRBD1 (5 bases). The germline gives CDR1 SGHRS, CDR2 YFSETQ. The CDR3 runs 15 residues. The V and J ends lost 4 bases and 4 bases respectively, with 17 bases between them. DNA for the CDR3: TGCGCCAGCAGCCCCTCCCAGGGCACCTTCTATGGCTACACCTTC. Protein sequence: CASSPSQGTFYGYTF.

V usage is TRBV15 and J usage is TRBJ1-4; D gene unclear. Germline lookup yields CDR1 LNHNV and CDR2 YYDKDF (reference sequence). Trimming cost V 2 bases and J 8 bases, with 18 bases left between them. This CDR3 is built from 16 residues. In nucleotides, the CDR3 is TGTGCCACCAGCAGATTACCGGCGGGGTCCAGCGAAAAACTGTTTTTT. It encodes CATSRLPAGSSEKLFF.

The chain joins TRBV6-1 to TRBJ2-2; tentative D call: TRBD2 (7 bases). The germline gives CDR1 MNHNS, CDR2 SASEGT. CDR3 size: 14 residues. The germline V and J ends were trimmed by 2 bases and 7 bases, with 11 bases remaining between them. CDR3 bases: TGTGCCAGCAGTGAAAGGGGGGAGGGCGGGGAGCTGTTTTTT. Its translation: CASSERGEGGELFF.

V is TRBV3-1 (or the pseudogene TRBV3-2) and J is TRBJ2-3, with 10 bases lining up with TRBD1. V was clipped by 4 bases and J by 3 bases; unmatched bases: 7. The length of the CDR3 is 16 residues. The V gene's germline CDR1 is LGHDT and CDR2 YNNKEL (reference sequence). The CDR3 loop is CASSLVGDRGTDTQYF. The CDR3 coding sequence is TGTGCCAGCAGCCTTGTCGGGGACAGGGGTACAGATACGCAGTATTTT.

This clone has only one observation. The chain recombines TRBV19 with TRBJ2-6, with a tentative D call TRBD1 (6 bases). The CDR3 covers 17 residues. Trimming shortened V by 9 bases and J by 2 bases, and 20 bases separated the two germline ends. Germline assignment: CDR1 LNHDA and CDR2 SQIVND (reference sequence). CDR3 sequence reads: CASRPHTGSAGANVLTF. The CDR3 nucleotides are TGTGCCAGCAGACCCCATACAGGGAGCGCTGGGGCCAACGTCCTGACTTTC.

This rearrangement joins TRBV29-1 to TRBJ2-5, with D maybe TRBD1 (5 bases). CDR3 length equals 13 residues. The V and J ends lost 0 bases and 4 bases respectively, with 9 bases between them. Germline V gives CDR1 SQVTM, CDR2 ANQGSEA. CDR3 nucleotide sequence: TGCAGCGTTGAAGAGTGGCAGGGAGAGACCCAGTACTTC. It codes for CSVEEWQGETQYF.

The V and J genes are TRBV23-1 and TRBJ2-6, with TRBD1 as a possible D gene (5 bases). TRBV23-1 is flagged as an ORF with uncertain function. CDR3 length: 15 amino acids. V was cut by 3 bases and J by 0 bases, with 6 bases left in between. The CDR3 sequence: CASSHDSSGANVLTF. The CDR3 DNA reads TGCGCCAGCAGTCATGACAGCTCTGGGGCCAACGTCCTGACTTTC.

The rearrangement joins TRBV18 to TRBJ2-3; unclear D gene. Trimming shortened V by 4 bases and J by 0 bases, and 11 bases separated the two germline ends. The CDR3 sequence is 15 residues long. Germline values: CDR1 KGHSH, CDR2 LQKENI. This CDR3 reads CASSRSPASTDTQYF. In nucleotides, the CDR3 is TGTGCCAGCTCACGGAGCCCCGCCAGCACAGATACGCAGTATTTT.

The J gene is TRBJ1-3, the V gene TRBV11-3, with 8 bases fitting TRBD1. V was pared by 5 bases and J by 3 bases, with 3 bases of the junction left unmatched. The CDR3 is 14 amino acids. The germline V gene encodes CDR1 SGHNT and CDR2 YENEEA. CDR3: CASSIDRGGNTIYF. CDR3 sequence (DNA): TGTGCCAGCAGCATCGACAGGGGTGGAAACACCATATATTTT.

The V call is TRBV7-2, the J call TRBJ1-6; TRBD1 matches 9 bases. Germline loops: CDR1 SGHTA, CDR2 FQGNSA. The CDR3 covers 19 residues. V trimming: 1 base; J trimming: 7 bases; junction bases outside the gene matches: 14. CDR3 bases: TGTGCCAGCAGCTTAGTTGGGACAGGGAGTACGTCAACAAATTCACCCCTCCACTTT. Translation gives CASSLVGTGSTSTNSPLHF.

The chain uses TRBV7-7 and TRBJ2-3; 7 bases align to TRBD2. Germline trimming cut 5 bases from V and 2 bases from J; bases unmatched to any gene: 16. Germline CDR1 and CDR2: SSHAT and FNYEAQ (reference sequence). This CDR3 spans 18 amino acids. CDR3: CASSIELSGRKPTDTQYF. CDR3 bases: TGTGCCAGCAGCATAGAACTTAGCGGGCGAAAGCCCACAGATACGCAGTATTTT. The variable domain in full, completed from reference TRBV7-7 and TRBJ2-3, reads GAGVSQSPRYKVTKRGQDVTLRCDPISSHATLYWYQQALGQGPEFLTYFNYEAQPDKSGLPSDRFSAERPEGSISTLTIQRTEQRDSAMYRCASSIELSGRKPTDTQYFGPGTRLTVL.

The chain employs TRBV6-5 and TRBJ1-1; 7 nucleotides align to TRBD1. Trimming removed 3 bases from V and 3 bases from J; junction bases left unmatched: 4. Germline CDR1 is MNHEY and CDR2 is SVGAGI. This CDR3 comprises 14 residues. CDR3: CASSYRQGHTEAFF. In nucleotides, the CDR3 is TGTGCCAGCAGTTATCGACAGGGTCACACTGAAGCTTTCTTT.

The genes are TRBV10-1 and TRBJ1-1, with D hard to call. V gave up 5 bases and J gave up 1 base, with 8 bases separating them. CDR1 is WNHNN, CDR2 SYGVQD, per germline (reference sequence). This CDR3 region has 13 residues. The CDR3 nucleotides read TGCGCCAGCAGTCCTACAGCGAACACTGAAGCTTTCTTT. This codes for CASSPTANTEAFF.

The chain recombines TRBV5-1 with TRBJ2-1; 8 nucleotides agree with TRBD1. Germline loops: CDR1 SGHRS, CDR2 YFSETQ. The CDR3 has 15 residues. V lost 4 bases and J lost 4; bases outside the gene matches: 7. The CDR3: CASSKTGDRYNEQFF. The CDR3 DNA follows: TGCGCCAGCAGCAAGACAGGGGACAGGTACAATGAGCAGTTCTTC.

In the case of this clone: Sequence at one end of the junction differs from germline and may be a read error. V gene TRBV7-2 combines with J gene TRBJ1-4; TRBD1 is a possible D gene (6 bases). Per the germline V gene, CDR1 is SGHTA and CDR2 is FQGNSA. The CDR3 is made up of 16 amino acids. The CDR3 nucleotides are TGTGCCAGCAGCCTAGCCCCGTGGCAGGGGAATGAAAAACTGTTTTTT. Translation gives CASSLAPWQGNEKLFF.

The chain combines TRBV11-3 with TRBJ2-7; D is perhaps TRBD2 (5 bases). CDR1 and CDR2 (germline): SGHNT, YENEEA. The CDR3 totals 13 residues. V was trimmed by 5 bases and J by 1 base, leaving 9 bases between them. CDR3 in amino acids: CASSVRGSYEQYF. CDR3 DNA: TGTGCCAGCAGCGTCCGGGGATCCTACGAGCAGTACTTC.